Below are 25 T cell receptor beta chains sequenced from a single sample in a study of T cell changes during pregnancy in multiple sclerosis. Sequencing used immunoSEQ multiplex PCR; TCRdb keeps in-frame clones, though not all of them. In the table there are roughly 36,000 clones, approximately 91% of which are singletons. This specimen was peripheral blood, taken in the second trimester of pregnancy. The receptor source for this set is a female donor in good health, enrolled as a control in a pregnancy study.

The rearrangement joins TRBV29-1 to TRBJ1-2; tentatively, D is TRBD1 (6 bases). V lost 7 bases and J 4 bases, leaving 19 bases between the germline ends. Germline V gives CDR1 SQVTM, CDR2 ANQGSEA. CDR3 length: 14 amino acids. Here the CDR3 DNA reads TGCAGCGCTCCCGCCGACAGGACCTCCTATGGCTACACCTTC. Residues: CSAPADRTSYGYTF.

This chain connects TRBV7-9 to TRBJ1-2; D remains unclear. The CDR3 is made up of 14 amino acids. CDR1 is SEHNR, CDR2 FQNEAQ, per germline (reference sequence). V dropped 5 bases and J dropped 4 bases, with 14 bases sitting between them. In DNA form, the CDR3 reads TGTGCCAGCAGCCCCAAAGCCGTTGTCTATGGCTACACCTTC. Its protein product is CASSPKAVVYGYTF.

The chain combines TRBV28 with TRBJ1-1; D gene ambiguous. Between the trimmed V and J ends, which lost 4 bases and 6 bases, there was a span of 18 bases. The CDR3 contains 15 residues. Looked up from germline, CDR1 is MDHEN and CDR2 is SYDVKM. CDR3: CASSYSREAVAEAFF. The CDR3 DNA sequence: TGTGCCAGCAGTTACAGTCGGGAGGCCGTGGCTGAAGCTTTCTTT.

The chain carries TRBV6-5 and TRBJ1-6; 7 bases map to TRBD1. The V and J ends lost 4 bases and 6 bases, in that order; junction bases with no gene match: 6. Germline CDR1 and CDR2: MNHEY and SVGAGI. The CDR3 sequence is 15 residues long. The CDR3 sequence: CASSFRTGANSPLHF. The DNA for the CDR3 is TGTGCCAGCAGTTTCCGGACAGGAGCTAATTCACCCCTCCACTTT.

This rearrangement joins TRBV7-3 to TRBJ1-2, with D perhaps matching TRBD1 (5 bases). The CDR3 covers 13 residues. Trimming shortened V by 2 bases and J by 5 bases, and 9 bases separated the two germline ends. The germline V gene has CDR1 SGHTA and CDR2 FQGTGA. CDR3 in DNA: TGTGCCAGCAGCTTACAGGGACTATATGGCTACACCTTC. It encodes CASSLQGLYGYTF.

The chain employs TRBV7-2 and TRBJ1-1; tentative D call: TRBD1 (6 bases). CDR3 length: 18 residues. V lost 4 bases and J lost 2, with 23 bases in between. Germline CDR1 reads SGHTA; CDR2 reads FQGNSA. CDR3: CASSSFGGARWGNTEAFF. In DNA, the CDR3 is TGTGCCAGCAGCTCTTTTGGGGGGGCGCGGTGGGGTAACACTGAAGCTTTCTTT.

This clone turned up a few times. V gene TRBV9 combines with J gene TRBJ1-1; 9 bases agree with TRBD1. Losses at the gene ends were 1 base for V and 2 bases for J; bases not matched to a gene: 0. CDR3 length: 14 amino acids. From germline, CDR1 is SGDLS and CDR2 YYNGEE. CDR3 loop: CASSVTGGNTEAFF. The CDR3 region has the DNA TGTGCCAGCAGCGTAACAGGGGGCAACACTGAAGCTTTCTTT.

V and J are TRBV2 and TRBJ2-2; the D is unclear. V shed 1 base and J shed 0 bases, with 15 bases lying between them. The V gene's germline CDR1 is SNHLY and CDR2 FYNNEI. CDR3 length equals 18 residues. This CDR3 is CASSEEDIPSSNTGELFF. The CDR3 DNA is TGTGCCAGCAGTGAAGAAGACATACCTTCATCGAACACCGGGGAGCTGTTTTTT. Based on the CDR3 plus reference TRBV2 and TRBJ2-2, the full variable domain is EPEVTQTPSHQVTQMGQEVILRCVPISNHLYFYWYRQILGQKVEFLVSFYNNEISEKSEIFDDQFSVERPDGSNFTLKIRSTKLEDSAMYFCASSEEDIPSSNTGELFFGEGSRLTVL.

The chain is built from TRBV5-6 and TRBJ1-4, with 7 bases lining up with TRBD1. CDR1 is SGHDT and CDR2 is YYEEEE in the germline V gene. V gave up 0 bases and J gave up 2 bases; unmatched junction bases: 4. This CDR3 is built from 16 residues. This chain's CDR3 is CASSLAQGVTNEKLFF. The CDR3 DNA reads as TGTGCCAGCAGCTTGGCCCAGGGGGTCACTAATGAAAAACTGTTTTTT. The variable domain in full, completed from reference TRBV5-6 and TRBJ1-4, reads DAGVTQSPTHLIKTRGQQVTLRCSPKSGHDTVSWYQQALGQGPQFIFQYYEEEERQRGNFPDRFSGHQFPNYSSELNVNALLLGDSALYLCASSLAQGVTNEKLFFGSGTQLSVL.

The table lists this clone with a few counts. This chain links TRBV30 with TRBJ1-1; 7 bases align to TRBD1. The CDR3 spans 14 residues. Germline values: CDR1 GTSNPN, CDR2 SVGIG (reference sequence). With V trimmed by 8 bases and J by 0 bases, 9 bases remained unmatched. The CDR3 loop reads CAHSGQLLNTEAFF. The CDR3 DNA reads TGTGCCCATTCGGGACAGCTCTTGAACACTGAAGCTTTCTTT.

The V gene is TRBV6-4, the J gene TRBJ2-1; 14 bases line up with TRBD2. V lost 5 bases and J lost 4; bases outside the gene matches: 4. Germline V lookup: CDR1 MRHNA, CDR2 SNTAGT. The CDR3 runs 16 residues. Here the CDR3 reads CASSRGLAGEYNEQFF. In nucleotides, the CDR3 is TGTGCCAGCAGTAGGGGACTAGCGGGGGAGTACAATGAGCAGTTCTTC.

This clone has only a few counts. V usage is TRBV28 and J usage is TRBJ2-7, with TRBD1 identical over 7 bases. With V trimmed by 5 bases and J by 3 bases, 16 bases remained unmatched. The CDR3 covers 17 residues. Looked up from germline, CDR1 is MDHEN and CDR2 is SYDVKM. The CDR3 reads CASSVPGQPYENYEQYF. CDR3 bases: TGTGCCAGCAGTGTACCGGGACAGCCTTACGAAAACTACGAGCAGTACTTC.

The CDR3 DNA is TGTGCCAGCAGCTTAGCCCGCTCCTACGAGCAGTACTTC. It encodes CASSLARSYEQYF. The chain employs TRBV11-1 and TRBJ2-7; D is uncertain. The CDR3 runs 13 residues. Germline CDR1 and CDR2: SGHAT and FQDESV (reference sequence). The V and J ends lost 0 bases and 0 bases respectively, with 3 bases between them.

The V and J genes are TRBV5-4 and TRBJ1-2; D is perhaps TRBD1 (5 bases). CDR1 SGHNT and CDR2 YYREEE come from the germline V gene (reference sequence). Trimming took off 0 bases at V and 4 bases at J, with 7 bases between the two ends. The CDR3 length is 13 residues. CDR3 protein: CASSLGQTYGYTF. The DNA for the CDR3 is TGTGCCAGCAGCTTGGGACAGACCTATGGCTACACCTTC.

The J gene is TRBJ2-7, the V gene TRBV5-8; D is possibly TRBD2 (6 bases). Per germline, CDR1 SGHTS and CDR2 YDEGEE. The CDR3 has 16 amino acids. V gave up 4 bases and J gave up 2 bases, with 19 bases separating them. Written as DNA, the CDR3 is TGTGCCAGCAGCCCGGGGGTTCAGGTCCTTGCCTACGAGCAGTACTTC. It specifies CASSPGVQVLAYEQYF. Using reference TRBV5-8 and TRBJ2-7 for the parts outside the CDR3, the full variable domain is EAGVTQSPTHLIKTRGQQATLRCSPISGHTSVYWYQQALGLGLQFLLWYDEGEERNRGNFPPRFSGRQFPNYSSELNVNALELEDSALYLCASSPGVQVLAYEQYFGPGTRLTVT.

The chain links TRBV10-1 to TRBJ2-5; 7 bases agree with TRBD1. The J call may be in error: the DNA end matches TRBJ2-7 better. Germline V gene lookup returns CDR1 WNHNN and CDR2 SYGVQD (reference sequence). The CDR3 is made up of 14 amino acids. In nucleotides, the CDR3 is TGCGCCAGCAGTGAAAGGGACAGACCCTACGAGCAGTACTTC. This codes for CASSERDRPYEQYF.

This chain links TRBV5-1 with TRBJ2-3, with a possible D match to TRBD2 (6 bases). Between the trimmed V and J ends, which lost 7 bases and 6 bases, there was a span of 9 bases. The CDR3 is 11 amino acids. In germline, CDR1 is SGHRS, CDR2 YFSETQ. The CDR3 spells CASRSGDTQYF. The DNA of the CDR3 is TGCGCCAGCCGAAGCGGGGATACGCAGTATTTT.

V and J are TRBV10-3 and TRBJ2-7; D is ambiguous. Per the germline V gene, CDR1 is ENHRY and CDR2 is SYGVKD. The ends were cut back, 6 bases at V and 2 bases at J, with 11 bases in the middle. The CDR3 consists of 13 residues. CDR3 sequence: CAIRPGGTYEQYF. The CDR3 coding sequence is TGTGCCATCAGACCGGGTGGAACCTACGAGCAGTACTTC.

The chain uses TRBV9 and TRBJ2-7, with D tentatively TRBD1 (6 bases). From germline, CDR1 is SGDLS and CDR2 YYNGEE. The CDR3 consists of 18 residues. Trimming cost V 0 bases and J 4 bases, with 23 bases left between them. The chain's CDR3 is CASSVDGAGASQWYEQYF. The CDR3 nucleotides read TGTGCCAGCAGCGTAGACGGGGCAGGGGCGTCCCAGTGGTACGAGCAGTACTTC. The full variable domain, in which reference TRBV9 and TRBJ2-7 provide the parts outside the CDR3, is DSGVTQTPKHLITATGQRVTLRCSPRSGDLSVYWYQQSLDQGLQFLIQYYNGEERAKGNILERFSAQQFPDLHSELNLSSLELGDSALYFCASSVDGAGASQWYEQYFGPGTRLTVT.

The gene calls are TRBV29-1 and TRBJ2-6; a possible D gene is TRBD2 (6 bases). Trimming took 5 bases from V and 0 from J, leaving 17 bases between them. The CDR3 is 17 amino acids. Germline-derived CDR1 and CDR2 are SQVTM and ANQGSEA. The chain's CDR3 is CSVKTTGVLSGANVLTF. The CDR3 nucleotides read TGCAGCGTTAAGACCACGGGGGTCCTCTCTGGGGCCAACGTCCTGACTTTC.

V is TRBV11-2 and J is TRBJ2-3; TRBD2 aligns across 8 bases. CDR1 and CDR2 from the germline V gene are SGHAT and FQNNGV. Unmatched junction bases numbered 10, after V lost 5 bases and J lost 3 bases. CDR3 length: 16 residues. CDR3 loop: CASSPFPLAETDTQYF. The CDR3, as DNA: TGTGCCAGCAGCCCGTTCCCACTAGCGGAAACAGATACGCAGTATTTT.

This clone has only one observation. The gene calls are TRBV7-6 and TRBJ1-4; D unclear. The V gene's germline CDR1 is SGHVS and CDR2 FNYEAQ. This CDR3 is 14 amino acids long. Deletions cut 1 base from V and 5 bases from J, with 8 bases between. The CDR3 DNA reads as TGTGCCAGCAGCTTAGGCAGCGAGAATGAAAAACTGTTTTTT. Protein: CASSLGSENEKLFF.

The rearrangement joins TRBV10-3 to TRBJ1-6; a possible D gene is TRBD1 (6 bases). Germline CDR1 and CDR2: ENHRY and SYGVKD. Trimming pared 7 bases from V and 6 bases from J, leaving 16 bases between. The CDR3 runs to 15 residues. CDR3 bases: TGTGCCATCACCGACTCCCAGGGGCTTAATTCACCCCTCCACTTT. It codes for CAITDSQGLNSPLHF.

The genes are TRBV5-1 and TRBJ2-7; 9 bases are shared with TRBD1. CDR1 and CDR2 (germline): SGHRS, YFSETQ. This CDR3 has 14 residues. Trimming took 4 bases from V and 4 from J; bases not matched to a gene: 6. The CDR3 protein is CASSAGQGGYEQYF. CDR3 in DNA: TGCGCCAGCAGCGCGGGACAGGGAGGGTACGAGCAGTACTTC.

V usage is TRBV7-9 and J usage is TRBJ2-7, with TRBD1 identical over 9 bases. CDR1 is SEHNR and CDR2 is FQNEAQ in the germline V gene (reference sequence). Trimming removed 5 bases from V and 4 bases from J; junction bases left unmatched: 6. CDR3 length: 14 amino acids. The CDR3 is CASSPPDRGYEQYF. CDR3 bases: TGTGCCAGCAGCCCCCCGGACAGGGGTTACGAGCAGTACTTC.